These T cell receptor beta chains were read from a single sample in a study of blood T cell repertoires in COVID-19. Sequenced by immunoSEQ multiplex PCR; TCRdb stores in-frame clones only, minus some. The table lists a few hundred thousand clones, 75% to 90% of them singletons. Sequencing was performed on peripheral blood. The receptors stem from a woman in her twenties or thirties who had recovered from COVID-19. The CDR3 runs from the conserved cysteine through the conserved F or W. A D gene is named only where the DNA matches it firmly. Where a row states a size, it is once, few, many or the class of an expanded clone; other rows omit it.

clone_size,j_call,d_call,v_call,cdr3_nt,cdr3_aa
once,TRBJ2-1,-,TRBV11-2,TGTGCCAGCAGCAAAACCGGGACAACGGGTGATGAGCAGTTCTTC,CASSKTGTTGDEQFF
once,TRBJ1-4,-,TRBV5-5,TGTGCCAGCAGCTTGAATCCGGACTACGGCGAAAAACTGTTTTTT,CASSLNPDYGEKLFF
-,TRBJ2-6,TRBD1,TRBV4-1,TGCGCCAGCAGCCAAGAGGGGCCGGGACAGTCGATCTCTGGGGCCAACGTCCTGACTTTC,CASSQEGPGQSISGANVLTF
-,TRBJ1-6,TRBD1,TRBV28,TGTGCCAGCAGTTTATGGGGGACAGGGAGGTTCGGTGGTAATTCACCCCTCCACTTT,CASSLWGTGRFGGNSPLHF
-,TRBJ1-1,TRBD1,TRBV7-9,TGTGCCAGCAGCTTGGGACAGGGTCAGAAAGCTTTCTTT,CASSLGQGQKAFF
-,TRBJ2-7,-,TRBV2,TGTGCCAGCAGCCAAGTACAGGGCTACGAGCAGTACTTC,CASSQVQGYEQYF
-,TRBJ2-5,TRBD1,TRBV10-2,TGCGCCAGCAGTGAGTCCGGCAGGGGGGAGACCCAGTACTTC,CASSESGRGETQYF
once,TRBJ2-1,-,TRBV4-1,TGCGCCAGCAGCCAAGGGGCGTTATCCTTTAATGAGCAGTTCTTC,CASSQGALSFNEQFF
-,TRBJ1-5,TRBD1,TRBV19,TGTGCCAGTAGTATAGGCCAGCTAAGAGGGGGCCGCTATCAGCCCCAGCATTTT,CASSIGQLRGGRYQPQHF
once,TRBJ1-2,TRBD1,TRBV18,TGTGCCAGCTCGCAGGGACAGGGGAACTATGGCTACACCTTC,CASSQGQGNYGYTF
once,TRBJ1-2,TRBD1,TRBV29-1,TGCAGCGTTGAGGTGGAGCAGGGGGTTGCTAACTATGGCTACACCTTC,CSVEVEQGVANYGYTF
-,TRBJ2-6,-,TRBV11-3,TGTGCCAGCAGCGACCAACTAGTTTACTCTGGGGCCAACGTCCTGACTTTC,CASSDQLVYSGANVLTF
-,TRBJ2-5,TRBD1,TRBV11-2,TGTGCCAGCAGCTTCGACAGGGTGGAAGAGACCCAGTACTTC,CASSFDRVEETQYF
-,TRBJ1-3,-,TRBV7-2,TGTGCCAGCAGCTTAGACGGGAGCTCTGGAAACACCATATATTTT,CASSLDGSSGNTIYF
-,TRBJ2-4,-,TRBV6-5,TGTGCCAGCAGGCCCGGGGAAAAAAACATTCAGTACTTC,CASRPGEKNIQYF
-,TRBJ2-2,TRBD1,TRBV10-3,TGTGCCATCATGGACAGGGGTGTCGGGGAGCTGTTTTTT,CAIMDRGVGELFF
few,TRBJ2-5,TRBD1,TRBV28,TGTGCCAGCAGTTCAACGGACAGGGAGACCCAGTACTTC,CASSSTDRETQYF
once,TRBJ2-3,-,TRBV15,TGTGCCACCAGCAGAGGATCTGCGGGTAGCACAGATACGCAGTATTTT,CATSRGSAGSTDTQYF
-,TRBJ1-4,-,TRBV5-1,TGCGCCAGCCGTACCCAAGGCGGTGCAACTAATGAAAAACTGTTTTTT,CASRTQGGATNEKLFF
-,TRBJ2-7,TRBD1,TRBV6-5,TGTGCCAGCAGGGGGACAGTTCAGCAGTACTTC,CASRGTVQQYF
-,TRBJ1-2,-,TRBV11-2,TGTGCCAGCAGCACCCGGACAGCTGACTATGGCTACACCTTC,CASSTRTADYGYTF
-,TRBJ1-1,TRBD1,TRBV7-2,TGTGCCAGCAGCTTTAGGAGGGGGCGGGATAGGAACACTGAAGCTTTCTTT,CASSFRRGRDRNTEAFF
-,TRBJ2-7,-,TRBV7-9,TGTGCCAGCAGCTTAGGGGATCAGGGATCCTACGAGCAGTACTTC,CASSLGDQGSYEQYF
-,TRBJ2-5,TRBD2,TRBV27,TGTGCCAGTAGACTAGCGGGGATCGGAGAGACCCAGTACTTC,CASRLAGIGETQYF
-,TRBJ2-1,TRBD2,TRBV7-9,TGTGCCAGCAGCCCGTCCGGGGGGTACAATGAGCAGTTCTTC,CASSPSGGYNEQFF
once,TRBJ1-2,-,TRBV3-1/TRBV3-2,TGTGCCAGCAGCCAAGCGGTCGTGAGGGACTATGGCTACACCTTC,CASSQAVVRDYGYTF
-,TRBJ2-1,TRBD2,TRBV5-1,TGCGCCAGCAGAATATCGGGAGGGGCCTACAATGAGCAGTTCTTC,CASRISGGAYNEQFF
-,TRBJ1-2,-,TRBV12-3/TRBV12-4,TGTGCCAGCAGTTTACGGGGGGGCTATGGCTACACCTTC,CASSLRGGYGYTF
-,TRBJ2-1,-,TRBV7-2,TGTGCCAGCAGCAAGCGGGTTAACTACAATGAGCAGTTCTTC,CASSKRVNYNEQFF